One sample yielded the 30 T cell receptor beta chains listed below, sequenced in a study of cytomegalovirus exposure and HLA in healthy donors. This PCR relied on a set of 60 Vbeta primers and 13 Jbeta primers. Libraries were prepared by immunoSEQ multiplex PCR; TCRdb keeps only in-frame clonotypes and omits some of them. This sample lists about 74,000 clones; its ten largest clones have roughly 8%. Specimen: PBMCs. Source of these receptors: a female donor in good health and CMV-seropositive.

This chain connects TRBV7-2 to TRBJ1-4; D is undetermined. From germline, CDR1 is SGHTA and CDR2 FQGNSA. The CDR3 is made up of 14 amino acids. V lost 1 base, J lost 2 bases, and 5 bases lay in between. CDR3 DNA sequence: TGTGCCAGCAGCTTAGACGGTACTAATGAAAAACTGTTTTTT. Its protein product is CASSLDGTNEKLFF. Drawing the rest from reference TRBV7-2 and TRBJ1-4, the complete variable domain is GAGVSQSPSNKVTEKGKDVELRCDPISGHTALYWYRQSLGQGLEFLIYFQGNSAPDKSGLPSDRFSAERTGGSVSTLTIQRTQQEDSAVYLCASSLDGTNEKLFFGSGTQLSVL.

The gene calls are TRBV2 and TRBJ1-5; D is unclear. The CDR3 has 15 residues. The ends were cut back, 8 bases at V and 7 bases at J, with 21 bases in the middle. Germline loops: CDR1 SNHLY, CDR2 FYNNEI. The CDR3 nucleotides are TGTGCCAGCGAGAGGGCACCCCTTGCGGGGCAGCCCCAGCATTTT. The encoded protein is CASERAPLAGQPQHF.

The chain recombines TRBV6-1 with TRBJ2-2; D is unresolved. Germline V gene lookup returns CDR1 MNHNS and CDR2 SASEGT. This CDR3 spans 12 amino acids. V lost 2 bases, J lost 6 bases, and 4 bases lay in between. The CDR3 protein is CASSELAGELFF. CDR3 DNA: TGTGCCAGCAGTGAACTAGCCGGGGAGCTGTTTTTT.

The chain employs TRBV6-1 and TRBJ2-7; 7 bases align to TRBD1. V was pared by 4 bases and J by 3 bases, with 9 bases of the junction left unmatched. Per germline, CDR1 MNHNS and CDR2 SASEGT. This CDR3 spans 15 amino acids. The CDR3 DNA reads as TGTGCCAGCAGTGCCGACAGGGAAGGATTCTACGAGCAGTACTTC. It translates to CASSADREGFYEQYF.

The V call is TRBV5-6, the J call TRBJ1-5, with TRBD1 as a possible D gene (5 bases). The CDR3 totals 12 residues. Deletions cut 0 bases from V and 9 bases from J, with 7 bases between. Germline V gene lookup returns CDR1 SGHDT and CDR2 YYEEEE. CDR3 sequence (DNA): TGTGCCAGCAGCTTGGCCGGGGGGCCCCAGCATTTT. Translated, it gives CASSLAGGPQHF.

As DNA, the CDR3 is TGTGCCAGCAGCTCCCGGACAGGGCCGAACACCGGGGAGCTGTTTTTT. As protein: CASSSRTGPNTGELFF. This chain uses TRBV7-2 with TRBJ2-2, with TRBD1 matching 8 bases. Losses at the gene ends were 4 bases for V and 0 bases for J; bases not matched to a gene: 4. The CDR3 is 16 residues long. Germline lookup yields CDR1 SGHTA and CDR2 FQGNSA. Drawing the rest from reference TRBV7-2 and TRBJ2-2, the complete variable domain is GAGVSQSPSNKVTEKGKDVELRCDPISGHTALYWYRQSLGQGLEFLIYFQGNSAPDKSGLPSDRFSAERTGGSVSTLTIQRTQQEDSAVYLCASSSRTGPNTGELFFGEGSRLTVL.

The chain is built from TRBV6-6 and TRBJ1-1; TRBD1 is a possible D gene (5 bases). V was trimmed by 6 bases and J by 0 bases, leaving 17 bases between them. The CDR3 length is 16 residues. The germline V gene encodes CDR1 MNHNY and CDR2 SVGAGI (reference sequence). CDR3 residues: CASRGGEGGMNTEAFF. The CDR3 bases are TGTGCCAGCAGGGGGGGAGAGGGAGGAATGAACACTGAAGCTTTCTTT.

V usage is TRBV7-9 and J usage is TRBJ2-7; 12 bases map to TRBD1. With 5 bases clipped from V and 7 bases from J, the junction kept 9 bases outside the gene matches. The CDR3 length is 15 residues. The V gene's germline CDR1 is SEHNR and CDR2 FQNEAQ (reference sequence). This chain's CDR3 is CASSPPGQGAGEQYF. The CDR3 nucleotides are TGTGCCAGCAGCCCTCCGGGACAGGGGGCGGGGGAGCAGTACTTC.

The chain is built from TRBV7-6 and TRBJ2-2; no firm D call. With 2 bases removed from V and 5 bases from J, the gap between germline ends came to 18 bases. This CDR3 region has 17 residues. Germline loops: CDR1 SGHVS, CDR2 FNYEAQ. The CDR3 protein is CASSLISVRSGTGELFF. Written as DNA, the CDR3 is TGTGCCAGCAGCTTAATTTCCGTAAGGAGTGGAACCGGGGAGCTGTTTTTT.

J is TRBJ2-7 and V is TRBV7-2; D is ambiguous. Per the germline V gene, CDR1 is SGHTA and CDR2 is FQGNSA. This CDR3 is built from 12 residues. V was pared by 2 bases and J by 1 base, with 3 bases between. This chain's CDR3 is CASSLSSYEQYF. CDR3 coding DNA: TGTGCCAGCAGCTTATCTTCCTACGAGCAGTACTTC.

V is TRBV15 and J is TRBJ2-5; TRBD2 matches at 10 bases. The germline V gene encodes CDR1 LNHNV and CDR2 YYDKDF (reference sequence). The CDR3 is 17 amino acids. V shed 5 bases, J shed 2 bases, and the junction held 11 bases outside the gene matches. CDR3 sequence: CATSRDRGLASQETQYF. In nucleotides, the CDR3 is TGTGCCACCAGCCGTGATCGGGGACTAGCGTCTCAAGAGACCCAGTACTTC.

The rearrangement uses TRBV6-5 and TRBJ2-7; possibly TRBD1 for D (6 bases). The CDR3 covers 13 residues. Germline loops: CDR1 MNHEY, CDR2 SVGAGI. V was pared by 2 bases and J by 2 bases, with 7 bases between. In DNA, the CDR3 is TGTGCCAGCAGTTACGCAGGGGCCTACGAGCAGTACTTC. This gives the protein CASSYAGAYEQYF.

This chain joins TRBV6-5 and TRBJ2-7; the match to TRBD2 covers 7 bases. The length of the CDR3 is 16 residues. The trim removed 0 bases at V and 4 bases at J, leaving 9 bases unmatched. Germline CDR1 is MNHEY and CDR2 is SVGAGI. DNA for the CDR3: TGTGCCAGCAGTTACTCCGCCCTCGACGGGGGGTACGAGCAGTACTTC. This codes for CASSYSALDGGYEQYF.

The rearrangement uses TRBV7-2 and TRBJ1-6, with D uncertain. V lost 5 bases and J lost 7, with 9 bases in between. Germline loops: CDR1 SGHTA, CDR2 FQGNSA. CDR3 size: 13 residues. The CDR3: CASSTRVNSPLHF. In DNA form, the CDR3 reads TGTGCCAGCAGCACCCGAGTAAATTCACCCCTCCACTTT.

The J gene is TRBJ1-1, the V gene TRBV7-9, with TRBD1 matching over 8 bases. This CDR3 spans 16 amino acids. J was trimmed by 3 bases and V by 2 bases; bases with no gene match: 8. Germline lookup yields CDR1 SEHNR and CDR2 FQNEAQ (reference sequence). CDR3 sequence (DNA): TGTGCCAGCAGCTTAACTCGACAGGGGATTGACACTGAAGCTTTCTTT. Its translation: CASSLTRQGIDTEAFF.

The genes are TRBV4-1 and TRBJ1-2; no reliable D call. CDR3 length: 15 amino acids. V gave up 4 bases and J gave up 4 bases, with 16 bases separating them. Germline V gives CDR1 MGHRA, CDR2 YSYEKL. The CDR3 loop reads CASSPTYGEVYGYTF. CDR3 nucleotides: TGCGCCAGCAGCCCTACCTACGGGGAAGTCTATGGCTACACCTTC.

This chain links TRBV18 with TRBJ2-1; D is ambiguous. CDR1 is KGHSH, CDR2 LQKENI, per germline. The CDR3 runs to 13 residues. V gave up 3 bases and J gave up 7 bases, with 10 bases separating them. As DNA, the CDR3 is TGTGCCAGCTCACCTTTGACTCGAAATGAGCAGTTCTTC. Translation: CASSPLTRNEQFF.

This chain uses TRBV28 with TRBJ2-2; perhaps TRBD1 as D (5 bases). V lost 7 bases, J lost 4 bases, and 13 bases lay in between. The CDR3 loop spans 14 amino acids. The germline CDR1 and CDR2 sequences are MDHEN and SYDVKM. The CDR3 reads CASTLGLFTGELFF. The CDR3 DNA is TGTGCCAGCACCCTGGGGCTATTCACCGGGGAGCTGTTTTTT. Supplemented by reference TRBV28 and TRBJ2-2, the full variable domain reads DVKVTQSSRYLVKRTGEKVFLECVQDMDHENMFWYRQDPGLGLRLIYFSYDVKMKEKGDIPEGYSVSREKKERFSLILESASTNQTSMYLCASTLGLFTGELFFGEGSRLTVL.

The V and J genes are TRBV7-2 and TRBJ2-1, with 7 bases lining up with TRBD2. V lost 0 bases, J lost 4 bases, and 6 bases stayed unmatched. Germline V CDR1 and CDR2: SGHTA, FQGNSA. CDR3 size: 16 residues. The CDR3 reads CASSLAGSGAYNEQFF. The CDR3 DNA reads TGTGCCAGCAGCTTAGCGGGAAGCGGGGCATACAATGAGCAGTTCTTC. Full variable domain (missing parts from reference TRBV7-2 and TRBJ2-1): GAGVSQSPSNKVTEKGKDVELRCDPISGHTALYWYRQSLGQGLEFLIYFQGNSAPDKSGLPSDRFSAERTGGSVSTLTIQRTQQEDSAVYLCASSLAGSGAYNEQFFGPGTRLTVL.

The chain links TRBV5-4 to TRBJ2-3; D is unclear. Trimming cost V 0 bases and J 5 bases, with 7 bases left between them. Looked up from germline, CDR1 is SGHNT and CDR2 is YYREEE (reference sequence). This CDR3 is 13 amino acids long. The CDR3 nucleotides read TGTGCCAGCAGCTTGGGGGCAGGAGATACGCAGTATTTT. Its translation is CASSLGAGDTQYF.

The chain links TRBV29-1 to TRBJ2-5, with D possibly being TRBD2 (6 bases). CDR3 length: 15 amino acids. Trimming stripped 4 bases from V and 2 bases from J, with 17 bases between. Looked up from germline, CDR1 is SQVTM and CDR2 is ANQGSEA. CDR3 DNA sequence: TGCAGCGTTGTTCTGGCGGGGCGTTTACAAGAGACCCAGTACTTC. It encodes CSVVLAGRLQETQYF.

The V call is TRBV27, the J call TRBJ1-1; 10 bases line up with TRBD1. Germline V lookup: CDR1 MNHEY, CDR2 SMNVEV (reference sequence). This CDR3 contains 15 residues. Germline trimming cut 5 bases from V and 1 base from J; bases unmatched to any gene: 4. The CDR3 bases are TGTGCCAGCAGTCCGGGACAGGGGACGAACACTGAAGCTTTCTTT. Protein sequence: CASSPGQGTNTEAFF.

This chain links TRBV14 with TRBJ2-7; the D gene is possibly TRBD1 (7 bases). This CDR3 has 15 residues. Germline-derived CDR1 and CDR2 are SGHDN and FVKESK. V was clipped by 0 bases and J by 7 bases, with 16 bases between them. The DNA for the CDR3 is TGTGCCAGCAGCCAAGATTGGGCAGGGGGGCGGGAGCAGTACTTC. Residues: CASSQDWAGGREQYF. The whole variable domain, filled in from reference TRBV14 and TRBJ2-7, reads EAGVTQFPSHSVIEKGQTVTLRCDPISGHDNLYWYRRVMGKEIKFLLHFVKESKQDESGMPNNRFLAERTGGTYSTLKVQPAELEDSGVYFCASSQDWAGGREQYFGPGTRLTVT.

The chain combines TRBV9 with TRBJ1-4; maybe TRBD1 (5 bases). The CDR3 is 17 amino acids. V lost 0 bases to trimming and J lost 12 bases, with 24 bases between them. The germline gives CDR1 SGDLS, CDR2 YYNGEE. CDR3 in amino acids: CASSVATQEGEFEELFF. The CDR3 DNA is TGTGCCAGCAGCGTAGCTACGCAGGAAGGGGAATTTGAGGAACTGTTTTTT.

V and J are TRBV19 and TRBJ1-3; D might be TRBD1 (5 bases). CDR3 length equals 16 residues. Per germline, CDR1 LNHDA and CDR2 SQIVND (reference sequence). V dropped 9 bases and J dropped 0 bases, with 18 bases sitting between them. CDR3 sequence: CASSAGRADSGNTIYF. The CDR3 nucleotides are TGTGCCAGCTCCGCAGGGAGGGCGGACTCTGGAAACACCATATATTTT.

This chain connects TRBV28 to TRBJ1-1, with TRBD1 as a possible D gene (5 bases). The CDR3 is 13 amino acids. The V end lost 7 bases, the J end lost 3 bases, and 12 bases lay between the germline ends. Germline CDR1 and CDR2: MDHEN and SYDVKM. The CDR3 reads CASTRGTDTEAFF. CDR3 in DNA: TGTGCCAGCACCCGAGGGACTGACACTGAAGCTTTCTTT.

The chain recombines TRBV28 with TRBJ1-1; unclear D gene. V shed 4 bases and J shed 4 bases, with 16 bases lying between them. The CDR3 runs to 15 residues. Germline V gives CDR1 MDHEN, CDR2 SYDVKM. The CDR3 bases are TGTGCCAGCAGTTCCCTACTCCGAGGCGTCACTGAAGCTTTCTTT. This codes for CASSSLLRGVTEAFF. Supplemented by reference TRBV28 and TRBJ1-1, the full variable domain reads DVKVTQSSRYLVKRTGEKVFLECVQDMDHENMFWYRQDPGLGLRLIYFSYDVKMKEKGDIPEGYSVSREKKERFSLILESASTNQTSMYLCASSSLLRGVTEAFFGQGTRLTVV.

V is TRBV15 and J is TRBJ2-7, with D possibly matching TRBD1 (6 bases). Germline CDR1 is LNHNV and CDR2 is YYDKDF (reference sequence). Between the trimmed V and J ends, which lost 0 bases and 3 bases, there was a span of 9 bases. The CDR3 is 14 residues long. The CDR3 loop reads CATSRDFRGYEQYF. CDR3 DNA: TGTGCCACCAGCAGAGATTTCAGGGGCTACGAGCAGTACTTC.

Here the CDR3 DNA reads TGTGCCAGCAGGACCAACAGGGGGCGGTACAATGAGCAGTTCTTC. It is translated as CASRTNRGRYNEQFF. The rearrangement links TRBV2 to TRBJ2-1; 9 bases match TRBD1. V was pared by 6 bases and J by 4 bases, with 7 bases of the junction left unmatched. The CDR3 is 15 amino acids. Germline-derived CDR1 and CDR2 are SNHLY and FYNNEI.

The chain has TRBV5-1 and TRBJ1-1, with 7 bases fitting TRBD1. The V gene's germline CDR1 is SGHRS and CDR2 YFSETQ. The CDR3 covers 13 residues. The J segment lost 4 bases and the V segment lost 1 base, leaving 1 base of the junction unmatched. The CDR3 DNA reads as TGCGCCAGCAGCTTGTCAGGGGGCACTGAAGCTTTCTTT. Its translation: CASSLSGGTEAFF.